What follows are 30 T cell receptor beta chains derived from one specimen sequenced in a study of B cell selection in AIRE deficiency. Sorted regulatory T cells were CD4-positive, CD25-high and CD127-low or negative. Data came from immunoSEQ multiplex PCR; TCRdb stores just in-frame clones and leaves some out. The sample shows about 22,000 clones, about nine tenths of them seen only once. The sample was CD4+CD25+ Tregs sorted from PBMCs. These receptors all stem from a human donor in good health.

The genes are TRBV6-1 and TRBJ1-2; TRBD1 might be the D (5 bases). V was clipped by 5 bases and J by 8 bases, with 21 bases between them. The CDR3 totals 15 residues. Germline CDR1 MNHNS, CDR2 SASEGT. The CDR3 loop reads CASSTTSGGPMGYTF. For the CDR3, the DNA is TGTGCCAGCAGTACCACATCGGGGGGACCTATGGGCTACACCTTC.

The J gene is TRBJ2-7, the V gene TRBV7-8, with TRBD1 matching 8 bases. Germline loops: CDR1 SGHVS, CDR2 FQNEAQ. With V trimmed by 5 bases and J by 5 bases, 8 bases remained unmatched. This CDR3 contains 14 residues. The CDR3 loop is CASSDGQGRDEQYF. CDR3 sequence (DNA): TGTGCCAGCAGCGATGGACAGGGACGTGACGAGCAGTACTTC.

The J gene is TRBJ2-5, the V gene TRBV5-4; D is perhaps TRBD1 or TRBD2 (6 bases each). Germline CDR1 SGHNT, CDR2 YYREEE (reference sequence). Deletions cut 4 bases from V and 3 bases from J, with 13 bases between. The CDR3 has 14 residues. The DNA of the CDR3 is TGTGCCAGCAGCGAGGGGGGCCCCGAAGAGACCCAGTACTTC. It yields the protein CASSEGGPEETQYF. Full variable domain (rest looked up from reference TRBV5-4 and TRBJ2-5): ETGVTQSPTHLIKTRGQQVTLRCSSQSGHNTVSWYQQALGQGPQFIFQYYREEENGRGNFPPRFSGLQFPNYSSELNVNALELDDSALYLCASSEGGPEETQYFGPGTRLLVL.

J is TRBJ2-3 and V is TRBV11-3; TRBD1 might be the D (6 bases). CDR1 is SGHNT and CDR2 is YENEEA in the germline V gene. Deletions cut 4 bases from V and 4 bases from J, with 15 bases between. The length of the CDR3 is 15 residues. CDR3 nucleotides: TGTGCCAGCAGCTCTCAGGGGTTTGAGGCAGATACGCAGTATTTT. Protein product: CASSSQGFEADTQYF.

The chain combines TRBV6-5 with TRBJ2-3; perhaps TRBD1 as D (5 bases). The V and J ends lost 0 bases and 1 base respectively, with 5 bases between them. The CDR3 is 14 residues long. Per the germline V gene, CDR1 is MNHEY and CDR2 is SVGAGI. The CDR3 DNA reads as TGTGCCAGCAGTTACTCACAGGGCACAGATACGCAGTATTTT. Translation: CASSYSQGTDTQYF.

In this sample, this clone turned up a few times. The CDR3 protein is CASSPLSRAEQYF. CDR3 nucleotides: TGTGCCAGCAGTCCCCTCTCCAGGGCCGAGCAGTACTTC. This sequence joins TRBV27 and TRBJ2-7; D may be TRBD1 (5 bases). The germline gives CDR1 MNHEY, CDR2 SMNVEV (reference sequence). There are 13 residues in the CDR3. V was clipped by 5 bases and J by 6 bases, with 14 bases between them.

The chain uses TRBV4-2 and TRBJ2-3, with 13 bases aligning to TRBD2. Trimming cost V 2 bases and J 1 base; bases outside gene matches: 6. Germline V CDR1 and CDR2: LGHNA, YNFKEQ. This CDR3 contains 18 residues. CDR3 nucleotides: TGTGCCAGCAGCCAACCTTGGACTAGCGGGAGAGGCACAGATACGCAGTATTTT. Amino acid sequence: CASSQPWTSGRGTDTQYF.

J is TRBJ1-2 and V is TRBV6-5; TRBD1 aligns across 9 bases. Trimming took 6 bases from V and 5 from J; bases not matched to a gene: 7. CDR1 is MNHEY and CDR2 is SVGAGI in the germline V gene. The CDR3 runs to 14 residues. The CDR3 loop is CASRRRGTGYGYTF. CDR3 bases: TGTGCCAGCAGACGGAGGGGGACAGGGTATGGCTACACCTTC.

This rearrangement joins TRBV4-2 to TRBJ1-2; possible D gene TRBD1, 5 bases. Trimming took off 2 bases at V and 9 bases at J, with 13 bases between the two ends. This CDR3 has 13 amino acids. Germline loops: CDR1 LGHNA, CDR2 YNFKEQ. This CDR3 reads CASSQNQGRSYTF. The CDR3 DNA reads as TGTGCCAGCAGCCAAAACCAGGGTAGGAGCTACACCTTC.

The count of this clone is one. The V gene is TRBV7-2, the J gene TRBJ1-5; D is unclear. This CDR3 spans 13 amino acids. Germline loops: CDR1 SGHTA, CDR2 FQGNSA. V was pared by 0 bases and J by 7 bases, with 7 bases between. The chain's CDR3 is CASSLAFGQPQHF. The CDR3 DNA follows: TGTGCCAGCAGCTTAGCCTTTGGGCAGCCCCAGCATTTT.

V gene TRBV29-1 combines with J gene TRBJ1-1; 7 bases map to TRBD1. The CDR3 spans 13 residues. The germline V gene encodes CDR1 SQVTM and CDR2 ANQGSEA. The junction had 9 bases not matched to a gene; V was cut back by 7 bases and J by 4 bases. The CDR3 here is CSARRGGVTEAFF. In DNA form, the CDR3 reads TGCAGCGCTCGGAGAGGGGGCGTCACTGAAGCTTTCTTT.

The rearrangement links TRBV9 to TRBJ2-3, with D tentatively TRBD2 (6 bases). The V end lost 0 bases, the J end lost 0 bases, and 11 bases lay between the germline ends. Germline CDR1 SGDLS, CDR2 YYNGEE. The CDR3 covers 16 residues. CDR3 DNA sequence: TGTGCCAGCAGCGTAGGCGGGACTGCTAGCACAGATACGCAGTATTTT. Its translation: CASSVGGTASTDTQYF.

This chain joins TRBV6-5 and TRBJ2-3; the match to TRBD2 covers 9 bases. The CDR3 extends over 16 amino acids. Losses at the gene ends were 2 bases for V and 9 bases for J; bases not matched to a gene: 12. Per the germline V gene, CDR1 is MNHEY and CDR2 is SVGAGI. The chain's CDR3 is CASSYVSSGDRGTQYF. In nucleotides, the CDR3 is TGTGCCAGCAGTTACGTCTCTAGCGGGGACCGGGGGACGCAGTATTTT.

The chain carries TRBV4-2 and TRBJ1-3; D is perhaps TRBD1 (5 bases). Trimming shortened V by 4 bases and J by 0 bases, and 16 bases separated the two germline ends. The CDR3 has 17 residues. Per germline, CDR1 LGHNA and CDR2 YNFKEQ. CDR3 sequence reads: CASSPPGTAYSGNTIYF. CDR3 nucleotide sequence: TGTGCCAGCAGCCCACCCGGGACTGCCTACTCTGGAAACACCATATATTTT.

This rearrangement joins TRBV5-1 to TRBJ1-1; no clear D. Trimming left V 0 bases short and J 1 base short, with 10 bases between. The CDR3 extends over 15 amino acids. The germline V gene has CDR1 SGHRS and CDR2 YFSETQ. The DNA for the CDR3 is TGCGCCAGCAGCTTGGCCTGGTCCCCGAACACTGAAGCTTTCTTT. Protein sequence: CASSLAWSPNTEAFF.

The gene calls are TRBV5-8 and TRBJ2-3; 12 bases line up with TRBD2. Germline V gives CDR1 SGHTS, CDR2 YDEGEE. The CDR3 totals 17 residues. Trimming removed 3 bases from V and 2 bases from J; junction bases left unmatched: 7. CDR3 nucleotides: TGTGCCAGCAGCTATTGGAGGACTAGCGGGGACACAGATACGCAGTATTTT. This translates into CASSYWRTSGDTDTQYF.

This sequence joins TRBV6-1 and TRBJ2-7; tentatively, D is TRBD1 (6 bases). V was shortened by 5 bases and J by 11 bases, with 22 bases between the two germline ends. Germline lookup yields CDR1 MNHNS and CDR2 SASEGT. The length of the CDR3 is 14 residues. The CDR3 DNA reads TGTGCCAGCAGTATACTTCCTGGACAGACTATTAAGTACTTC. Translation gives CASSILPGQTIKYF.

The sample holds one count of this clone. The chain joins TRBV5-1 to TRBJ2-3; TRBD1 aligns across 7 bases. The CDR3 contains 16 residues. Germline V gene sequence: CDR1 SGHRS, CDR2 YFSETQ. The V segment lost 6 bases and the J segment 4 bases; nucleotides outside the gene matches: 14. In nucleotides, the CDR3 is TGCGCCAGCACCCTCGGGTCAGGGGGAAAACCAGATACGCAGTATTTT. It specifies CASTLGSGGKPDTQYF.

This chain connects TRBV19 to TRBJ1-5; no firm D call. This CDR3 is built from 16 residues. Germline values: CDR1 LNHDA, CDR2 SQIVND (reference sequence). Between the trimmed V and J ends, which lost 2 bases and 0 bases, there was a span of 11 bases. The CDR3 DNA reads TGTGCCAGTAGTATATCGTCCGGTATTAGCAATCAGCCCCAGCATTTT. As protein: CASSISSGISNQPQHF.

The chain links TRBV5-4 to TRBJ1-1, with 10 bases matching TRBD1. The CDR3 is 17 residues long. The J segment lost 0 bases and the V segment lost 4 bases, leaving 9 bases of the junction unmatched. Germline V CDR1 and CDR2: SGHNT, YYREEE (reference sequence). The CDR3 region has the DNA TGTGCCAGCAGCCTCGGACAGGGGGTTTTTATGAACACTGAAGCTTTCTTT. Its protein is CASSLGQGVFMNTEAFF.

This chain joins TRBV11-2 and TRBJ2-7, with D perhaps matching TRBD2 (6 bases). This CDR3 is 16 amino acids long. Germline loops: CDR1 SGHAT, CDR2 FQNNGV. The V end lost 2 bases, the J end lost 2 bases, and 16 bases lay between the germline ends. CDR3 DNA sequence: TGTGCCAGCAGCTTACAGGCCAGCGGGTGGGCCTACGAGCAGTACTTC. Translated: CASSLQASGWAYEQYF.

V gene TRBV5-1 combines with J gene TRBJ2-3; D may be TRBD2 (5 bases). CDR1 and CDR2 (germline): SGHRS, YFSETQ. This CDR3 contains 18 residues. V was cut by 0 bases and J by 0 bases, with 17 bases left in between. CDR3 region: CASSLDGIATRSTDTQYF. In DNA form, the CDR3 reads TGCGCCAGCAGCTTGGACGGGATAGCCACTCGTAGCACAGATACGCAGTATTTT.

This clone was observed a single time. A read error may produce the germline difference seen at one junction end. This chain links TRBV7-6 with TRBJ2-1, with 10 positions matching TRBD2. The CDR3 loop spans 15 amino acids. Germline V gene lookup returns CDR1 SGHVS and CDR2 FNYEAQ. CDR3 loop: CASSLAGVPYNEQFF. The CDR3 bases are TGTGCCAGCAGCCTAGCGGGAGTCCCCTACAATGAGCAGTTCTTC. The full variable domain, in which reference TRBV7-6 and TRBJ2-1 provide the parts outside the CDR3, is GAGVSQSPRYKVTKRGQDVALRCDPISGHVSLYWYRQALGQGPEFLTYFNYEAQQDKSGLPNDRFSAERPEGSISTLTIQRTEQRDSAMYRCASSLAGVPYNEQFFGPGTRLTVL.

The rearrangement links TRBV19 to TRBJ2-7; tentatively, D is TRBD1 (6 bases). The CDR3 length is 13 residues. With 6 bases removed from V and 6 bases from J, the gap between germline ends came to 15 bases. Germline V gene data show CDR1 as LNHDA and CDR2 as SQIVND (reference sequence). The CDR3, as DNA: TGTGCCAGTAGCCTTACCTGGGGGCCCGAGCAGTACTTC. Translating it yields CASSLTWGPEQYF.

J is TRBJ2-2 and V is TRBV18; TRBD2 might be the D (6 bases). Germline CDR1 is KGHSH and CDR2 is LQKENI. The CDR3 has 15 residues. V was shortened by 2 bases and J by 7 bases, with 14 bases between the two germline ends. CDR3 nucleotide sequence: TGTGCCAGCTCACCAATCCGGGAGCTAGGCGGGGAGCTGTTTTTT. Protein: CASSPIRELGGELFF.

The chain joins TRBV6-5 to TRBJ1-1; D remains unclear. The V and J ends lost 5 bases and 1 base respectively, with 8 bases between them. Per germline, CDR1 MNHEY and CDR2 SVGAGI. This CDR3 region has 13 residues. DNA for the CDR3: TGTGCCAGCAGTATAAATCGGAACACTGAAGCTTTCTTT. Encoded protein: CASSINRNTEAFF.

The chain recombines TRBV9 with TRBJ2-7; 11 nucleotides agree with TRBD2. This CDR3 is 15 amino acids long. After removal of 4 bases from V and 3 bases from J, the junction contained 6 bases not matched to a gene. The germline V gene has CDR1 SGDLS and CDR2 YYNGEE. CDR3 in DNA: TGTGCCAGCAGCCCGACTAGCGGGGAACTCTACGAGCAGTACTTC. It codes for CASSPTSGELYEQYF.

In nucleotides, the CDR3 is TGTGCCAGCAGCCCCAGGATATCAGGATTTTTAGGCTACACCTTC. Translating it yields CASSPRISGFLGYTF. V and J are TRBV6-5 and TRBJ1-2; no clear D gene. The V gene's germline CDR1 is MNHEY and CDR2 SVGAGI. Trimming left V 6 bases short and J 8 bases short, with 22 bases between. The CDR3 totals 15 residues.

This chain joins TRBV7-2 and TRBJ1-2, with D tentatively TRBD1 (6 bases). Germline-derived CDR1 and CDR2 are SGHTA and FQGNSA. The CDR3 sequence is 14 residues long. Trimming cost V 0 bases and J 4 bases, with 9 bases left between them. This CDR3 reads CASSLAQGFYGYTF. The CDR3, as DNA: TGTGCCAGCAGCTTAGCGCAGGGGTTCTATGGCTACACCTTC.

The chain has TRBV6-6 and TRBJ2-3; the match to TRBD2 covers 11 bases. The CDR3 sequence is 15 residues long. Trimming removed 6 bases from V and 6 bases from J; junction bases left unmatched: 8. Per germline, CDR1 MNHNY and CDR2 SVGAGI (reference sequence). The CDR3 spells CASRPTSGGSDTQYF. In nucleotides, the CDR3 is TGTGCCAGCAGGCCCACTAGCGGGGGTAGCGATACGCAGTATTTT.